Listed below are T cell receptor beta chains from one sample, sequenced in a study of blood T cell repertoires in COVID-19. Generated by immunoSEQ multiplex PCR, the TCRdb table keeps only in-frame clones and is missing some. This sample has some 530,000 clones, with 70% to 90% found just once. The sequencing sample was made of peripheral blood. These receptors came from a human donor in a cohort sampled during active COVID-19. Each CDR3 is given with its conserved first and last residue. D genes are given only for firm matches. The size field is filled for only some rows; it gives once, few, many or a size class.

>NA|TRBV29-1|NA|TRBJ1-2
TGCAGCGTTGACGGCAGGTTCGATGGCTACACCTTC
CSVDGRFDGYTF
>NA|TRBV4-3|NA|TRBJ2-7
TGCGCCAGCAGCCAGGAGCGGGCTAGCTACGAGCAGTACTTC
CASSQERASYEQYF
>NA|TRBV18|NA|TRBJ2-7
TGTGCCAGCTCTCTAACAGGGTCCCACGAGCAGTACTTC
CASSLTGSHEQYF
>few|TRBV7-2|NA|TRBJ2-2
TGTGCCAGCAGCCTAAGAGCAGGGGCGGACACCGGGGAGCTGTTTTTT
CASSLRAGADTGELFF
>NA|TRBV4-1|NA|TRBJ2-3
TGCGCCAGCAGCCTAACCGGGACTCTTTTCACAGATACGCAGTATTTT
CASSLTGTLFTDTQYF
>once|TRBV30|TRBD1|TRBJ1-6
TGTGCCTTGGACAGGGGGAATTCACCCCTCCACTTT
CALDRGNSPLHF
>NA|TRBV5-3|NA|TRBJ2-7
TGTGCCAGAAGCTTGAGTGAGCTAGTGCACTACGAGCAGTACTTC
CARSLSELVHYEQYF
>NA|TRBV9|TRBD2|TRBJ2-3
TGTGCCAGCAGCGCTAGCGGGAGGGGTTTGACAGATACGCAGTATTTT
CASSASGRGLTDTQYF
>few|TRBV7-9|TRBD1|TRBJ2-1
TGTGCCAGCTCTCATGGGGACAGGGTTATTGATGAGCAGTTCTTC
CASSHGDRVIDEQFF
>once|TRBV3-1/TRBV3-2|NA|TRBJ2-2
TGTGCCAGCAGCCCGGAGGGGGGGGGACGGTTCACCGGGGAGCTGTTTTTT
CASSPEGGGRFTGELFF
>NA|TRBV11-3|TRBD2|TRBJ2-2
TGTGCCAGCAGCCCCCGGGGGGGGAAAGCCGGGGAGCTGTTTTTT
CASSPRGGKAGELFF
>NA|TRBV19|TRBD1|TRBJ2-1
TGTGCCAGTAGTCCTCAGGGGGCGAATGAGCAGTTCTTC
CASSPQGANEQFF
>NA|TRBV7-9|NA|TRBJ1-5
TGTGCCAGCAGCTTCAGTAGCAATCAGCCCCAGCATTTT
CASSFSSNQPQHF
>NA|TRBV3-1/TRBV3-2|NA|TRBJ1-1
TGTGCCAGCAGCCAAGACAGGATTGAAGCTTTCTTT
CASSQDRIEAFF
>once|TRBV2|NA|TRBJ2-7
TGTGCCAGCAGTGTTTTCCGGGAGTCAGGAGAGCAGTACTTC
CASSVFRESGEQYF
>NA|TRBV28|NA|TRBJ2-7
TGTGCCAGCACCGATGTACAGGGTCAGTACTTC
CASTDVQGQYF
>NA|TRBV24-1|TRBD1|TRBJ2-1
TGTGCCACCAGTGATTCCGGGACAGGGGGTAATGAGCAGTTCTTC
CATSDSGTGGNEQFF
>NA|TRBV19|NA|TRBJ1-1
TGTGCCAGTAGTATAGCCGCCCAGGGGGCTTTCTTT
CASSIAAQGAFF
>NA|TRBV18|NA|TRBJ2-7
TGTGCCAGCTCACCAGCACATACCTACGAGCAGTACTTC
CASSPAHTYEQYF
>NA|TRBV5-1|NA|TRBJ1-1
TGCGCCAGCAGCTTGCAGGGTGGGAACACTGAAGCTTTCTTT
CASSLQGGNTEAFF
>few|TRBV7-2|TRBD2|TRBJ2-2
TGTGCCAGTGGGGAGGGGCTCGGCACCGGGGAGCTGTTTTTT
CASGEGLGTGELFF
>NA|TRBV19|TRBD1|TRBJ1-5
TGTGCCAGTAGTCGGACAGGGGCAGATCATCAGCCCCAGCATTTT
CASSRTGADHQPQHF
>once|TRBV21-1|NA|TRBJ1-2
TGTGCCAGCAGCAATCCCACGCCCGTCGACTGGAGCGACGGGGGCTACACCTTC
CASSNPTPVDWSDGGYTF
>once|TRBV30|NA|TRBJ2-3
TGTGCCTGGAGTGTAGGAGGGGGCACAGATACGCAGTATTTT
CAWSVGGGTDTQYF
>NA|TRBV19|NA|TRBJ2-5
TGTGCCAGTAGCCCGTCCGGGACATCCTTCCAAGAGACCCAGTACTTC
CASSPSGTSFQETQYF
>NA|TRBV19|NA|TRBJ2-5
TGTGCCAGTAGTGCTGCGGCCCTCGGGGTGGAGACCCAGTACTTC
CASSAAALGVETQYF
>NA|TRBV30|NA|TRBJ1-1
TGTGCCTGGAGTCGGGGTCCGCCGCCCGTTGAAGCTTTCTTT
CAWSRGPPPVEAFF
>NA|TRBV10-2|NA|TRBJ2-7
TGCGCCAGCAGTGAGGGGGGGGCTAGCGGCACGAGGGGTAACGAGCAGTACTTC
CASSEGGASGTRGNEQYF